These T cell receptor beta chains were read from a single sample in a study of blood T cells in healthy people across ages. In TCRdb, the 5' RACE reads were re-called with MiXCR into one record per CDR3 protein. The sample lists approximately 690,000 distinct CDR3 sequences; about 53% were seen once. Material: blood. All receptors derive from a man aged 55 to 70 in good health. Each CDR3 is given with its conserved first and last residue. D genes are given only for firm matches. Not all rows give a size; the values are once, few, many and, for expanded clones, a class.

V,size,D,J,length,DNA,CDR3
TRBV5-1,.,.,TRBJ2-1,13,TGCGCCAGCAGCAGACGGGACAACAATGAGCAGTTCTTC,CASSRRDNNEQFF
TRBV10-3,.,.,TRBJ2-7,13,TGTGCCATCAGTGCAGGGGGGGGCTACGAGCAGTACTTC,CAISAGGGYEQYF
TRBV29-1,.,.,TRBJ1-2,10,TGCACCACCTCAGGGACCGGCTACACCTTC,CTTSGTGYTF
TRBV11-2,.,.,TRBJ1-4,15,TGTGCCAGCAGCTCGGGCGGACAGCATAATGAAAAACTGTTTTTT,CASSSGGQHNEKLFF
TRBV5-1,.,.,TRBJ2-5,14,TGCGCCAGCAGCCGGGACATCCCGTTGGAGACCCAGTACTTC,CASSRDIPLETQYF
TRBV20-1,.,TRBD2,TRBJ2-5,13,TGCAGTGCCAAGGGGAGCGGGGTGGAGACCCAGTACTTC,CSAKGSGVETQYF
TRBV9,.,.,TRBJ2-3,15,TGTGCCAGCAGCCCGGGCGGGCTACTTGGAGATACGCAGTATTTT,CASSPGGLLGDTQYF
TRBV6-5,once,.,TRBJ2-1,14,TGTGCCAGCAGTTTCGGAACGAACTACAATGAGCAGTTCTTC,CASSFGTNYNEQFF
TRBV20-1,.,.,TRBJ1-1,13,TGCAGTGGAAACGGCTTCATGAACACTGAAGCTTTCTTT,CSGNGFMNTEAFF
TRBV7-2,.,.,TRBJ2-5,13,TGTGCCAGCACCCGGGGGGCCGGGGAGACCCAGTACTTC,CASTRGAGETQYF
TRBV15,once,.,TRBJ2-3,15,TGTGCCACCAGCAGAGTATCGGGGGCAATAGATACGCAGTATTTT,CATSRVSGAIDTQYF
TRBV3-1,.,.,TRBJ2-5,14,TGTGCCAGCAGGGACAAGATTGGGCGGGAGACCCAGTACTTC,CASRDKIGRETQYF
TRBV5-5,.,.,TRBJ1-2,14,TGTGCCAGCAGCTTCCCGACAGCACGCTATGGCTACACCTTC,CASSFPTARYGYTF
TRBV5-1,.,TRBD1,TRBJ2-7,14,TGCGCCAGCGCTATCACGACAGGGACCTACGAGCAGTACTTC,CASAITTGTYEQYF
TRBV5-6,.,TRBD1,TRBJ1-1,14,TGTGCCAGCAGCTCTCCGACAGGGGGCACTGAAGCTTTCTTT,CASSSPTGGTEAFF
TRBV28,.,.,TRBJ2-4,16,TGTGCCAGCAGTTTTAGGGGGGCGCGAGCCAAAAACATTCAGTACTTC,CASSFRGARAKNIQYF
TRBV5-1,.,TRBD1,TRBJ2-5,17,TGCGCCAGCAGCCCTCACTTAGGGACAGGAAAACAAGAGACCCAGTACTTC,CASSPHLGTGKQETQYF
TRBV29-1,.,.,TRBJ1-2,12,TGCAGCGTTGGAGTTGTGGGTTATGGCTACACCTTC,CSVGVVGYGYTF
TRBV2,once,TRBD1,TRBJ1-2,16,TGTGCCAGCAGTCCATCTACAGGGGTGACTAACTATGGCTACACCTTC,CASSPSTGVTNYGYTF
TRBV21-1,.,.,TRBJ2-7,17,TGTGCCAGCAGCAAGACGACACCGCGGAGATTTTACTACGAGCAGTACTTC,CASSKTTPRRFYYEQYF
TRBV10-2,.,.,TRBJ1-1,13,TGCGCCAGCAGTGAGAGACAGAACACTGAAGCTTTCTTT,CASSERQNTEAFF
TRBV5-1,.,.,TRBJ2-1,14,TGCGCCAGCAGCACGGATAGCTCCTACAATGAGCAGTTCTTC,CASSTDSSYNEQFF
TRBV4-1,.,TRBD1,TRBJ1-4,16,TGCGCCAGCAGCCCGACCGCGGGACAGGGAACTGAAAAACTGTTTTTT,CASSPTAGQGTEKLFF
TRBV7-2,medium-sized,.,TRBJ2-1,12,TGTGCCAGCAGCCTTGACACCAATGAGCAGTTCTTC,CASSLDTNEQFF
TRBV29-1,few,TRBD1,TRBJ2-3,12,TGCAGCACCCGGACAGGGACAGATACGCAGTATTTT,CSTRTGTDTQYF
TRBV27,.,.,TRBJ2-7,15,TGTGCCAGCAGTTTATTCCCGGGACAAGCCTACGAGCAGTACTTC,CASSLFPGQAYEQYF
TRBV2,few,.,TRBJ2-7,12,TGTGCCGCCACCCAGGACTCCTACGAGCAGTACTTC,CAATQDSYEQYF
TRBV20-1,.,.,TRBJ1-2,13,TGCAGTGCTAGGGGACTGAGGAACTATGGCTACACCTTC,CSARGLRNYGYTF
TRBV14,.,.,TRBJ2-3,14,TGTGCCAGCAGCCAGTACAGGGTCGCAGATACGCAGTATTTT,CASSQYRVADTQYF
TRBV6-2/TRBV6-3,.,TRBD2,TRBJ2-7,15,TGTGCCAGCAGTTACACGGTAGCGGGGACCTACGAGCAGTACTTC,CASSYTVAGTYEQYF
TRBV10-1,few,.,TRBJ2-7,14,TGTGCCAGCAGTGAAGGGCAGGGGCCGTACGAGCAGTACTTC,CASSEGQGPYEQYF
TRBV20-1,.,TRBD2,TRBJ2-7,15,TGCAGTGCTACCGGACTAGCGGGGGGCCAATACGAGCAGTACTTC,CSATGLAGGQYEQYF
TRBV20-1,.,.,TRBJ2-7,13,TGCAGTGCTAGAGATGGTCAGTCCTACGAGCAGTACTTC,CSARDGQSYEQYF
TRBV12-3/TRBV12-4,.,.,TRBJ2-5,15,TGTGCCAGCAGTTTTTGGATAGGGAGGACCGGGGAGCAGTACTTC,CASSFWIGRTGEQYF
TRBV9,few,.,TRBJ1-4,14,TGTGCCAGCAGCGTCTCTACAACTAATGAAAAACTGTTTTTT,CASSVSTTNEKLFF
TRBV29-1,.,.,TRBJ2-4,13,TGCAGCGTTGAAAGACCCCCCGAAAACATTCAGTACTTC,CSVERPPENIQYF
TRBV20-1,.,.,TRBJ2-1,13,TGCAGTGCTAACGGGGGCAAGCACAATGAGCAGTTCTTC,CSANGGKHNEQFF
TRBV12-3/TRBV12-4,once,TRBD1,TRBJ2-3,14,TGTGCCAGCAGTCTCAGGGGGAAGATGGATACGCAGTATTTT,CASSLRGKMDTQYF
TRBV10-3,.,.,TRBJ1-2,14,TGTGCCATCAGTGGACGGATCACTAACTATGGCTACACCTTC,CAISGRITNYGYTF
TRBV10-3,.,.,TRBJ1-6,14,TGTGCCACCGGGAAGACAGCTTCGGATTCACCCCTCCACTTT,CATGKTASDSPLHF
TRBV20-1,.,TRBD1,TRBJ1-5,15,TGCAGTGCTCTCTTGAGGGACAGAAGCAATCAGCCCCAGCATTTT,CSALLRDRSNQPQHF
TRBV20-1,.,TRBD2,TRBJ2-3,20,TGCAGTGCTAGAGTAACCAGGGGCCCCGCGGGGGGGAGGAGCACAGATACGCAGTATTTT,CSARVTRGPAGGRSTDTQYF
TRBV24-1,few,.,TRBJ2-1,17,TGTGCCACCAGTGATACTTTACGAGATTGGTCCTACAATGAGCAGTTCTTC,CATSDTLRDWSYNEQFF
TRBV4-1,.,.,TRBJ2-7,14,TGCGCCAGCAGCCAAGAGGAGGGGTACTACGAGCAGTACTTC,CASSQEEGYYEQYF
TRBV5-1,.,TRBD1,TRBJ2-6,17,TGCGCCAGCAGCTTCCAGGGGGCAACCTCTGGGGCCAACGTCCTGACTTTC,CASSFQGATSGANVLTF
TRBV7-8,.,TRBD2,TRBJ2-3,16,TGTGCCAGCAGCCCCCCCCGACTAGCTGGGACAGATACGCAGTATTTT,CASSPPRLAGTDTQYF
TRBV29-1,.,TRBD2,TRBJ2-5,14,TGCAGCGCAACCGGGGGGGTGGGAAGAGAGACCCAGTACTTC,CSATGGVGRETQYF
TRBV7-2,.,.,TRBJ2-7,16,TGTGCCAGCAGCTTAAATGGGGTTTTCTCGTGGGACGAGCAGTACTTC,CASSLNGVFSWDEQYF
TRBV7-2,few,TRBD2,TRBJ2-1,16,TGTGCCAGCAGCCCAGGACTAGGCTCAGGGATTAATGAGCAGTTCTTC,CASSPGLGSGINEQFF
TRBV4-1,.,.,TRBJ2-2,16,TGCGCCAGCAGCCAAGTAAGGGCAGGGCGCTCCGGGGAGCTGTTTTTT,CASSQVRAGRSGELFF
TRBV3-1,.,.,TRBJ1-2,13,TGTGCCAGCAGCCAGGGGAACACCTATGGCTACACCTTC,CASSQGNTYGYTF
TRBV29-1,few,TRBD2,TRBJ2-1,13,TGCAGCGCTAGCGGGGGGGAAAGCAATGAGCAGTTCTTC,CSASGGESNEQFF
TRBV6-1,.,.,TRBJ2-5,13,TGTGCCAGCAGTGAAGTCACTCAAGAGACCCAGTACTTC,CASSEVTQETQYF
TRBV7-9,.,.,TRBJ2-1,15,TGTGCCAGCACCCCCCTGGGAGCAGGCTACAATGAGCAGTTCTTC,CASTPLGAGYNEQFF
TRBV14,.,.,TRBJ2-5,11,TGTGCCAGCAGCCACTTAGCCACCCAGTACTTC,CASSHLATQYF
TRBV5-6,.,.,TRBJ2-5,12,TGTGCCAGCAGCATACTAGAGGAGACCCAGTACTTC,CASSILEETQYF
TRBV28,.,.,TRBJ1-4,13,TGTGCCAGCGGAACTGGAGGGTTTGAAAAACTGTTTTTT,CASGTGGFEKLFF